This TCR beta chain was documented in a study of T-cell memory formation after mild COVID-19. TCRdb reprocessed the 5' RACE reads with MiXCR, giving one entry per CDR3 protein. This table holds roughly 450,000 distinct CDR3 sequences, more than 15% found once. The V and J ends lost 4 bases and 4 bases respectively, with 18 bases between them. The CDR3 has 16 residues. Germline CDR1 SGHKS, CDR2 YYEKEE (reference sequence). Study-level findings and limits: Clones that contracted from day 15 to 85 were balanced CD4/CD8, while later expanders leaned CD4+.

With regard to this clonotype: The target antigen is unknown.

This receptor was identified in a man aged 18 to 35 who had mild COVID-19 (a few samples of this study predate the infection). Cell type and time point are not known. The rearrangement links TRBV5-5 to TRBJ1-5, with a weak D call TRBD1 (6 bases). Sequences were obtained from PBMCs or a T cell subset sorted from them (not recorded which). The CDR3 protein is CASSPRGGWGNQPQHF. CDR3 bases: TGTGCCAGCAGCCCTAGAGGGGGGTGGGGAAATCAGCCCCAGCATTTT.